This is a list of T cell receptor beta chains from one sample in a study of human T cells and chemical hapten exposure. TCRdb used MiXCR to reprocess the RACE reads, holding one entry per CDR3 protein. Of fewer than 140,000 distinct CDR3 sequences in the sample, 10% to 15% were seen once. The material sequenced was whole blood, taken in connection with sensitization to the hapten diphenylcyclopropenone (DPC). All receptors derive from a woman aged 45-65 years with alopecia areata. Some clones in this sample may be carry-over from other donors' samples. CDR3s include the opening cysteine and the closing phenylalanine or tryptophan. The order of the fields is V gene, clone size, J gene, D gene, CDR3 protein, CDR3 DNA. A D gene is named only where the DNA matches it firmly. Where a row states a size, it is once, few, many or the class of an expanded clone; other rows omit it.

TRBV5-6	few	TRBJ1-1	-	CASSPTWNTEAFF	TGTGCCAGCAGCCCAACATGGAACACTGAAGCTTTCTTT
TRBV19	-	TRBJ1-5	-	CASSIEFRERAQHF	TGTGCCAGTAGTATTGAGTTCAGGGAGAGGGCCCAGCATTTT
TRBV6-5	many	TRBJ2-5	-	CASSYSTAQETQYF	TGTGCCAGCAGTTACTCGACGGCACAAGAGACCCAGTACTTC
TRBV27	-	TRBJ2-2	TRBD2	CASRPSGYTGELFF	TGTGCCAGCAGGCCTAGCGGCTACACCGGGGAGCTGTTTTTT
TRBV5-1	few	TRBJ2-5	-	CASSLAAGAEKTQYF	TGCGCCAGCAGCTTGGCGGCAGGAGCCGAGAAGACCCAGTACTTC
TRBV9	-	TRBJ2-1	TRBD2	CASSFLAGGPVGEQFF	TGTGCCAGCAGCTTTTTAGCGGGAGGGCCCGTGGGTGAGCAGTTCTTC
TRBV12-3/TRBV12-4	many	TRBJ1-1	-	CASSLASRTEAFF	TGTGCCAGCAGTTTAGCGAGCAGGACTGAAGCTTTCTTT
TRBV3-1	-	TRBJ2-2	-	CASSPSGRTGELFF	TGTGCCAGCAGCCCATCAGGGAGGACCGGGGAGCTGTTTTTT
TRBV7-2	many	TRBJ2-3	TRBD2	CASSRPSGISTDTQYF	TGTGCCAGCAGCCGCCCTAGCGGGATCTCCACAGATACGCAGTATTTT
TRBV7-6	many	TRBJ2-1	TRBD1	CASSLVVGTGLLDEQFF	TGTGCCAGCAGCTTAGTTGTAGGGACAGGGCTTTTGGATGAGCAGTTCTTC
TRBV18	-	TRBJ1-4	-	CASSPGTASNEKLFF	TGTGCCAGCTCACCCGGGACCGCTTCTAATGAAAAACTGTTTTTT
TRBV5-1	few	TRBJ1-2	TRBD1	CASSSGDSLNYGYTF	TGCGCCAGCAGCTCGGGGGACAGCCTGAACTATGGCTACACCTTC
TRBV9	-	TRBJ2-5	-	CASSVDRTQTQYF	TGTGCCAGCAGCGTAGATCGTACGCAGACCCAGTACTTC
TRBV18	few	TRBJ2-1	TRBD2	CASSPFISSGDSYNEQFF	TGTGCCAGCTCACCATTTATTTCTAGCGGAGACTCCTACAATGAGCAGTTCTTC
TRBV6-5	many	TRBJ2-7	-	CASSYSNSGAYEQYF	TGTGCCAGCAGTTACTCGAATTCAGGGGCCTACGAGCAGTACTTC
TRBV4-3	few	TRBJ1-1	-	CASSQEGTPDTEAFF	TGCGCCAGCAGCCAAGAAGGGACCCCTGACACTGAAGCTTTCTTT
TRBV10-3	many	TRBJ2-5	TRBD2	CAISSGGRQETQYF	TGTGCCATCAGTAGCGGGGGCAGACAAGAGACCCAGTACTTC
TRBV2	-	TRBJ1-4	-	CASQKTGIDEKLFF	TGTGCCAGCCAGAAGACCGGGATCGATGAAAAACTGTTTTTT
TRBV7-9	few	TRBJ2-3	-	CASSLEGRSDTQYF	TGTGCCAGCAGCTTGGAGGGGCGCTCAGATACGCAGTATTTT
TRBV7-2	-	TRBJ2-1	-	CASSLRTSRPVNEQFF	TGTGCCAGCAGCTTACGCACGAGCCGGCCGGTGAATGAGCAGTTCTTC
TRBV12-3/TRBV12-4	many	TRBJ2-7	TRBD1	CASSSPQGTTYEQYF	TGTGCCAGCAGTTCCCCACAGGGGACGACCTACGAGCAGTACTTC
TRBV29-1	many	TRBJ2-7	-	CSVRRDTYEQYF	TGCAGCGTTCGCAGGGACACCTACGAGCAGTACTTC
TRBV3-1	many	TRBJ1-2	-	CASSQGPLAGYTF	TGTGCCAGCAGCCAAGGTCCACTGGCGGGCTACACCTTC
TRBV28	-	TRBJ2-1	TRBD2	CASSFGTSGTEQFF	TGTGCCAGCAGTTTCGGGACTAGCGGGACGGAGCAGTTCTTC
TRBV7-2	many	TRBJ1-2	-	CASSLVSAVARDGYTF	TGTGCCAGCAGCTTAGTTTCGGCGGTTGCAAGGGATGGCTACACCTTC
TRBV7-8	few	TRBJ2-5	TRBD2	CASSLTTRLAGGGRTQYF	TGTGCCAGCAGCCTAACCACGCGACTAGCGGGAGGTGGGAGGACCCAGTACTTC
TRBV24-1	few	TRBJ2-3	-	CATSDSGPTNTQYF	TGTGCCACCAGTGACTCGGGCCCGACAAATACGCAGTATTTT
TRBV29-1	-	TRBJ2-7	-	CSPWTETPEQYF	TGCAGCCCTTGGACAGAAACTCCGGAGCAGTACTTC
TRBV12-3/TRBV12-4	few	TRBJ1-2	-	CASSFLGRDYGYTF	TGTGCCAGCAGTTTCTTGGGTAGGGACTATGGCTACACCTTC
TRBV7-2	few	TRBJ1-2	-	CASSPPRLAAPNYGYTF	TGTGCCAGCAGCCCCCCCCGACTGGCAGCCCCTAACTATGGCTACACCTTC
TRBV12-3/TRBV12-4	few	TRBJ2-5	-	CASSSQIRTVKETQYF	TGTGCCAGCAGCTCCCAGATACGGACAGTAAAAGAGACCCAGTACTTC
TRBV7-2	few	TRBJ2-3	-	CASSLTAVRTDTQYF	TGTGCCAGCAGCTTAACAGCCGTGAGGACAGATACGCAGTATTTT
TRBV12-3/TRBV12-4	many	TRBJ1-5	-	CASSPRTGISNQPQHF	TGTGCCAGCAGTCCCAGAACAGGGATTAGCAATCAGCCCCAGCATTTT
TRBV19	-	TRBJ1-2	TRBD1	CASSIATGQFYGYTF	TGTGCCAGTAGTATCGCCACGGGACAGTTCTATGGCTACACCTTC
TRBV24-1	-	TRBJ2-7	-	CATSDLDEQYF	TGTGCCACCAGTGACCTCGACGAGCAGTACTTC
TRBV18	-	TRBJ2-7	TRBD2	CASSPRLAGLGYEQYF	TGTGCCAGCTCTCCCCGACTAGCGGGGCTTGGGTACGAGCAGTACTTC
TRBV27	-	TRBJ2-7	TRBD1	CASSFRGTGQPYEQYF	TGTGCCAGCAGTTTCAGGGGGACGGGACAGCCCTACGAGCAGTACTTC
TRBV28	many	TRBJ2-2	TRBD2	CASGRASGGGNTGELFF	TGTGCCAGCGGTCGGGCTAGCGGTGGGGGGAACACCGGGGAGCTGTTTTTT
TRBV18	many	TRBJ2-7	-	CASSPAGSYEQYF	TGTGCCAGCTCACCAGCCGGCTCCTACGAGCAGTACTTC
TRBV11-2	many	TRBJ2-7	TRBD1	CASSLEGTGAYEQYF	TGTGCCAGCAGCTTAGAGGGGACAGGGGCCTACGAGCAGTACTTC
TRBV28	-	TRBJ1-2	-	CASSTTGKYGYTF	TGTGCCAGCAGTACAACCGGGAAGTATGGCTACACCTTC
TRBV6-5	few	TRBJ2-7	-	CASWDTWAGVYEQYF	TGTGCCAGCTGGGACACCTGGGCGGGCGTCTACGAGCAGTACTTC
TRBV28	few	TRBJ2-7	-	CASSPTGLGPYEQYF	TGTGCCAGCAGTCCCACAGGGTTGGGCCCCTACGAGCAGTACTTC
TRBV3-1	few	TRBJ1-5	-	CASSQGTFGNQPQHF	TGTGCCAGCAGCCAAGGGACCTTTGGCAATCAGCCCCAGCATTTT
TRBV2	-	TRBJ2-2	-	CASSEASYKLGNTGELFF	TGTGCCAGCAGTGAAGCCAGTTATAAGTTGGGTAACACCGGGGAGCTGTTTTTT
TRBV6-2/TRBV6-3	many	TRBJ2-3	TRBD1	CASSSRRQGATDTQYF	TGTGCCAGCAGTTCAAGGCGACAGGGAGCGACAGATACGCAGTATTTT
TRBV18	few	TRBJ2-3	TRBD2	CASSPPGLAGGRTDTQYF	TGTGCCAGCTCACCACCAGGATTAGCGGGGGGCCGCACAGATACGCAGTATTTT
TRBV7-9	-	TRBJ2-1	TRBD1	CASSRTGGPYNEQFF	TGTGCCAGCAGCCGGACAGGGGGCCCCTACAATGAGCAGTTCTTC
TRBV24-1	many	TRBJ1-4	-	CATPRREKLFF	TGTGCCACACCGCGGAGGGAAAAACTGTTTTTT
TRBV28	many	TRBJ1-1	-	CASSQSGPLPEAFF	TGTGCCAGCAGCCAATCGGGCCCCTTGCCTGAAGCTTTCTTT
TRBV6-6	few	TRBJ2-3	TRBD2	CATSIVAGATDTQYF	TGTGCCACCTCAATCGTAGCGGGAGCCACAGATACGCAGTATTTT
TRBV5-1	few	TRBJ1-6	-	CASSLAEHRGSPLHF	TGCGCCAGCAGCTTGGCCGAACACCGGGGTTCACCCCTCCACTTT
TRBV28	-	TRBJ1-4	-	CASSLLREKLFF	TGTGCCAGCAGTTTATTGCGTGAAAAACTGTTTTTT
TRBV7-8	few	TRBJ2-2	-	CASSSQGNTGELFF	TGTGCCAGCAGCTCGCAGGGGAACACCGGGGAGCTGTTTTTT
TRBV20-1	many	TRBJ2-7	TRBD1	CSASPRGPRGYEQYF	TGCAGTGCTTCACCGAGGGGGCCGAGGGGATACGAGCAGTACTTC
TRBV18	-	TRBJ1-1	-	CASSPGVRLNTEAFF	TGTGCCAGCTCACCGGGTGTACGGCTGAACACTGAAGCTTTCTTT